This TCR beta chain was recovered during a study of blood T cell repertoires in COVID-19. Study-level background: Samples taken during acute and convalescent COVID-19 were collected in the United States, Italy and Spain. T cells, B-cell-depleted T cells, or PBMCs supplied cDNA or gDNA.

The CDR3 has 13 residues. Germline assignment: CDR1 SGHTA and CDR2 FQGNSA. With 3 bases clipped from V and 6 bases from J, the junction kept 4 bases outside the gene matches. Clones were read by immunoSEQ multiplex PCR, and TCRdb kept only the in-frame ones, dropping some. Of approximately 70,000 clones in the sample, 76% are singletons; the top ten hold 15%. This clonotype was obtained from a man aged 55-75 years with COVID-19, enrolled during active disease. V usage is TRBV7-2 and J usage is TRBJ2-7; 8 positions agree with TRBD2. Material for sequencing was peripheral blood. The CDR3 sequence is CASSFYSGGEQYF. The CDR3 DNA reads TGTGCCAGCAGCTTCTACAGCGGGGGCGAGCAGTACTTC.